Following are 26 T cell receptor beta chains from one sample sequenced in a study of PD-1 blockade in classical Hodgkin lymphoma. The data were produced by immunoSEQ multiplex PCR, yet TCRdb's version contains in-frame clones alone and is incomplete. The profile covers approximately 12,000 clones, with 70% to 85% appearing a single time and 4.5% to 6% taken by the ten largest. All patients experienced relapse after autologous stem cell transplantation, and brentuximab vedotin exposure was variable. Sequencing used peripheral blood mononuclear cells (PBMCs), obtained before the second cycle of nivolumab. The origin of the receptors is a human donor with classical Hodgkin lymphoma.

This clone was counted only a few times. The chain carries TRBV7-9 and TRBJ2-2; 8 nucleotides agree with TRBD2. This CDR3 region has 16 residues. Germline V gene data show CDR1 as SEHNR and CDR2 as FQNEAQ (reference sequence). V lost 3 bases and J lost 4; bases outside the gene matches: 7. CDR3 region: CASSFERELGTGELFF. DNA of the CDR3: TGTGCCAGCAGCTTCGAGCGGGAGCTAGGCACCGGGGAGCTGTTTTTT.

This clone was observed a few times. The rearrangement uses TRBV2 and TRBJ2-3; TRBD2 matches at 10 bases. Germline V gene sequence: CDR1 SNHLY, CDR2 FYNNEI. J was trimmed by 4 bases and V by 4 bases; bases with no gene match: 8. The length of the CDR3 is 16 residues. CDR3 nucleotide sequence: TGTGCCAGCAGTGTGTCTAGCGGGGGTACCGCAGATACGCAGTATTTT. Translated, it gives CASSVSSGGTADTQYF.

The chain combines TRBV4-3 with TRBJ1-2; 8 nucleotides align to TRBD1. The ends lost 0 bases at V and 4 bases at J; junction bases unmatched: 10. CDR1 and CDR2 from the germline V gene are LGHNA and YSLEER. The CDR3 is 17 residues long. The CDR3 sequence is CASSQEVTGGETYGYTF. The CDR3 bases are TGCGCCAGCAGCCAAGAAGTCACAGGGGGGGAGACCTATGGCTACACCTTC.

The rearrangement uses TRBV2 and TRBJ2-3; 9 positions agree with TRBD1. The CDR3 has 12 amino acids. Germline loops: CDR1 SNHLY, CDR2 FYNNEI. The V segment lost 7 bases and the J segment 5 bases; nucleotides outside the gene matches: 1. The CDR3: CASMTGGDTQYF. DNA for the CDR3: TGTGCCAGCATGACAGGGGGAGATACGCAGTATTTT.

The chain has TRBV27 and TRBJ2-1, with D maybe TRBD2 (6 bases). V lost 2 bases and J lost 3, with 11 bases in between. This CDR3 comprises 15 residues. Per the germline V gene, CDR1 is MNHEY and CDR2 is SMNVEV (reference sequence). In DNA, the CDR3 is TGTGCCAGCAGTTTAGGAGGGATTAACTACAATGAGCAGTTCTTC. Its protein is CASSLGGINYNEQFF.

Here the CDR3 DNA reads TGTGCCAGCAGCCGGAGAAGGGACACTGAAGCTTTCTTT. Amino acids: CASSRRRDTEAFF. The genes are TRBV13 and TRBJ1-1, with D unresolved. The CDR3 spans 13 residues. V was cut by 5 bases and J by 3 bases, with 10 bases left in between. Germline-derived CDR1 and CDR2 are PRHDT and FYEKMQ (reference sequence).

The rearrangement uses TRBV7-9 and TRBJ1-2; 10 nucleotides match TRBD1. The CDR3 loop spans 15 amino acids. Germline trimming cut 3 bases from V and 10 bases from J; bases unmatched to any gene: 11. The V gene's germline CDR1 is SEHNR and CDR2 FQNEAQ (reference sequence). CDR3 loop: CASSFTNRGQGDYTF. In DNA, the CDR3 is TGTGCCAGCAGCTTTACCAACCGAGGACAGGGGGACTACACCTTC.

The V call is TRBV30, the J call TRBJ1-1; no clear D gene. The V and J ends lost 7 bases and 1 base respectively, with 7 bases between them. Germline V CDR1 and CDR2: GTSNPN, SVGIG (reference sequence). The CDR3 has 11 amino acids. CDR3 loop: CAFERNTEAFF. The CDR3 DNA follows: TGTGCCTTCGAGAGGAACACTGAAGCTTTCTTT.

The V call is TRBV15, the J call TRBJ2-7; D gene uncertain. The CDR3 is made up of 14 amino acids. Trimming removed 0 bases from V and 3 bases from J, with 9 bases in between. CDR1 and CDR2 from the germline V gene are LNHNV and YYDKDF (reference sequence). This CDR3 is CATSRDRFIYEQYF. The CDR3 DNA is TGTGCCACCAGCAGAGATCGCTTCATCTACGAGCAGTACTTC. The whole variable domain, filled in from reference TRBV15 and TRBJ2-7, reads DAMVIQNPRYQVTQFGKPVTLSCSQTLNHNVMYWYQQKSSQAPKLLFHYYDKDFNNEADTPDNFQSRRPNTSFCFLDIRSPGLGDTAMYLCATSRDRFIYEQYFGPGTRLTVT.

The rearrangement joins TRBV4-2 to TRBJ2-3; 11 nucleotides agree with TRBD2. The length of the CDR3 is 16 residues. With 4 bases clipped from V and 2 bases from J, the junction kept 5 bases outside the gene matches. Germline V lookup: CDR1 LGHNA, CDR2 YNFKEQ. This chain's CDR3 is CASSPGTSGFTDTQYF. The CDR3 bases are TGTGCCAGCAGCCCCGGGACTAGCGGATTCACAGATACGCAGTATTTT.

V usage is TRBV5-4 and J usage is TRBJ2-1; 13 nucleotides match TRBD2. The germline V gene encodes CDR1 SGHNT and CDR2 YYREEE (reference sequence). There are 16 residues in the CDR3. Losses at the gene ends were 4 bases for V and 7 bases for J; bases not matched to a gene: 8. CDR3 coding DNA: TGTGCCAGCAGCCCTGTGACTAGCGGGAGGTTTAATGAGCAGTTCTTC. Translated, it gives CASSPVTSGRFNEQFF.

The V gene is TRBV5-5, the J gene TRBJ2-2; 14 positions agree with TRBD2. CDR3 length: 19 residues. Trimming removed 0 bases from V and 3 bases from J; junction bases left unmatched: 7. Germline V gene data show CDR1 as SGHKS and CDR2 as YYEKEE (reference sequence). CDR3 amino acids: CASSLAGLAGGHDTGELFF. The CDR3 DNA reads as TGTGCCAGCAGCTTGGCCGGACTAGCGGGAGGTCACGACACCGGGGAGCTGTTTTTT.

This clone has a single count. The chain has TRBV6-1 and TRBJ2-3; D ambiguous. The CDR3 runs to 15 residues. The V gene lost 0 bases and the J gene lost 6 bases, with 13 bases spanning the gap. Germline CDR1 is MNHNS and CDR2 is SASEGT. CDR3 DNA sequence: TGTGCCAGCAGTGAAGCTCATGGACCCGCCGATACGCAGTATTTT. Its translation is CASSEAHGPADTQYF.

V and J are TRBV7-2 and TRBJ1-5, with TRBD1 as a possible D gene (6 bases). The CDR3 runs 18 residues. Germline CDR1 is SGHTA and CDR2 is FQGNSA. Trimming took 1 base from V and 4 from J, leaving 20 bases between them. The chain's CDR3 is CASSLDSAREGENQPQHF. CDR3 nucleotides: TGTGCCAGCAGCTTAGACTCCGCCCGAGAGGGGGAGAATCAGCCCCAGCATTTT. Full variable domain (rest looked up from reference TRBV7-2 and TRBJ1-5): GAGVSQSPSNKVTEKGKDVELRCDPISGHTALYWYRQSLGQGLEFLIYFQGNSAPDKSGLPSDRFSAERTGGSVSTLTIQRTQQEDSAVYLCASSLDSAREGENQPQHFGDGTRLSIL.

The CDR3 protein is CASSQEAWRETQYF. CDR3 DNA sequence: TGCGCCAGCAGCCAAGAAGCCTGGAGAGAGACCCAGTACTTC. The chain couples TRBV4-3 to TRBJ2-5; D is ambiguous. The CDR3 spans 14 residues. Trimming removed 0 bases at V and 4 bases at J, with 9 bases between. Germline CDR1 and CDR2: LGHNA and YSLEER.

The chain carries TRBV20-1 and TRBJ2-5; D is unclear. CDR3 length equals 11 residues. V was cut by 0 bases and J by 8 bases, with 7 bases left in between. Germline CDR1 is DFQATT and CDR2 is SNEGSKA (reference sequence). Here the CDR3 reads CSARDLVTQYF. The CDR3 bases are TGCAGTGCTAGAGATCTTGTCACCCAGTACTTC.

This clone was counted a single time. The chain links TRBV7-3 to TRBJ1-2, with D unclear. The germline V and J ends were trimmed by 0 bases and 5 bases, with 10 bases remaining between them. This CDR3 has 14 residues. Germline loops: CDR1 SGHTA, CDR2 FQGTGA. CDR3: CASSLTSLPYGYTF. CDR3 nucleotide sequence: TGTGCCAGCAGCTTAACGAGTTTGCCATATGGCTACACCTTC.

The chain uses TRBV30 and TRBJ1-3; the match to TRBD1 covers 7 bases. The CDR3 runs 14 residues. Germline trimming cut 1 base from V and 9 bases from J; bases unmatched to any gene: 9. Germline V CDR1 and CDR2: GTSNPN, SVGIG (reference sequence). The CDR3 DNA reads TGTGCCTGGAGTGCCACAGGGGTCGGGAGCACCATATATTTT. Translated, it gives CAWSATGVGSTIYF.

The chain has TRBV5-8 and TRBJ1-2, with unresolved D. Looked up from germline, CDR1 is SGHTS and CDR2 is YDEGEE. V lost 4 bases and J 1 base, leaving 8 bases between the germline ends. The CDR3 contains 13 residues. CDR3 loop: CASSQSYNYGYTF. The CDR3 DNA is TGTGCCAGCAGCCAATCATATAACTATGGCTACACCTTC.

The chain carries TRBV30 and TRBJ1-6; a weak D match, TRBD1 (6 bases). Germline loops: CDR1 GTSNPN, CDR2 SVGIG (reference sequence). V was trimmed by 1 base and J by 4 bases, leaving 11 bases between them. CDR3 length: 15 residues. The CDR3 nucleotides are TGTGCCTGGAGTGACGGACAGAGTTATAATTCACCCCTCCACTTT. This codes for CAWSDGQSYNSPLHF.

The rearrangement uses TRBV5-1 and TRBJ2-3; TRBD1 matches 9 bases. Germline assignment: CDR1 SGHRS and CDR2 YFSETQ. This CDR3 region has 16 residues. After removal of 1 base from V and 5 bases from J, the junction contained 8 bases not matched to a gene. DNA of the CDR3: TGCGCCAGCAGCTTGCTGGGACAGGGAAGTTTAGATACGCAGTATTTT. Its translation: CASSLLGQGSLDTQYF.

The V gene is TRBV5-1, the J gene TRBJ2-5; weak D call: TRBD2 (7 bases). The germline V gene encodes CDR1 SGHRS and CDR2 YFSETQ. V was pared by 7 bases and J by 1 base, with 17 bases between. The CDR3 length is 15 residues. CDR3 loop: CASAPRGGAQETQYF. In DNA form, the CDR3 reads TGCGCCAGCGCCCCCCGAGGGGGGGCCCAAGAGACCCAGTACTTC.

The chain links TRBV5-5 to TRBJ1-4, with D unresolved. The CDR3 has 14 residues. The V end lost 1 base, the J end lost 5 bases, and 9 bases lay between the germline ends. Germline CDR1 SGHKS, CDR2 YYEKEE (reference sequence). The CDR3 spells CASSLWVTNEKLFF. For the CDR3, the DNA is TGTGCCAGCAGCTTGTGGGTCACGAATGAAAAACTGTTTTTT. Complete variable domain (other parts from reference TRBV5-5 and TRBJ1-4): DAGVTQSPTHLIKTRGQQVTLRCSPISGHKSVSWYQQVLGQGPQFIFQYYEKEERGRGNFPDRFSARQFPNYSSELNVNALLLGDSALYLCASSLWVTNEKLFFGSGTQLSVL.

This sequence joins TRBV7-9 and TRBJ2-5; possible D gene TRBD1, 5 bases. CDR1 SEHNR and CDR2 FQNEAQ come from the germline V gene (reference sequence). The CDR3 has 14 residues. V was cut by 5 bases and J by 0 bases, with 10 bases left in between. CDR3 nucleotide sequence: TGTGCCAGCAGCCCGACAGACCACCAAGAGACCCAGTACTTC. Its translation is CASSPTDHQETQYF.

This clone was counted only a few times. The rearrangement uses TRBV7-3 and TRBJ1-1; D possibly corresponds to TRBD1 (5 bases). Germline lookup yields CDR1 SGHTA and CDR2 FQGTGA. This CDR3 region has 14 residues. V was pared by 6 bases and J by 0 bases, with 11 bases between. CDR3 sequence: CASSFDSMNTEAFF. CDR3 nucleotide sequence: TGTGCCAGCAGTTTTGACAGCATGAACACTGAAGCTTTCTTT.

The CDR3 protein is CASSAATLQIDSYNEQFF. The CDR3 region has the DNA TGTGCCAGCAGCGCGGCCACCTTACAAATCGACTCCTACAATGAGCAGTTCTTC. The chain joins TRBV5-6 to TRBJ2-1; no clear D. CDR1 and CDR2 (germline): SGHDT, YYEEEE. The ends were cut back, 4 bases at V and 0 bases at J, with 20 bases in the middle. The CDR3 has 18 residues.